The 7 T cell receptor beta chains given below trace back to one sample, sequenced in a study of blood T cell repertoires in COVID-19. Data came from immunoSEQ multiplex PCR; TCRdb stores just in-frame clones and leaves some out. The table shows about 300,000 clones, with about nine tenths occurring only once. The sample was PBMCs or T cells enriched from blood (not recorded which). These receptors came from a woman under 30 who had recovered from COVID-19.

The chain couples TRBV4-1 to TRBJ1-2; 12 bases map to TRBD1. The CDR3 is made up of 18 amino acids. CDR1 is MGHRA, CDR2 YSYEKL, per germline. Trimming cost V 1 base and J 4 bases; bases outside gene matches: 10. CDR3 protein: CASSQGGRDRGRIYGYTF. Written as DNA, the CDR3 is TGCGCCAGCAGCCAAGGGGGCCGGGACAGGGGGCGCATCTATGGCTACACCTTC.

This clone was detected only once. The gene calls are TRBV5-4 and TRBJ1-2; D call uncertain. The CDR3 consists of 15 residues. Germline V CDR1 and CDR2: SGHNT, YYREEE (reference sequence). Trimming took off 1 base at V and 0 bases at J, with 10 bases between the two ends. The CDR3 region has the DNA TGTGCCAGCAGCTTGAATGGGCTTACTAACTATGGCTACACCTTC. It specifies CASSLNGLTNYGYTF.

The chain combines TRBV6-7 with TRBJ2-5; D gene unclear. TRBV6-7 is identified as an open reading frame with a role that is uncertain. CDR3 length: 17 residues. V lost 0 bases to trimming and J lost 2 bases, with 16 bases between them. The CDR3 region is CASSYSTSPVSQETQYF. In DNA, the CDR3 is TGTGCCAGCAGTTACTCCACCTCTCCTGTCAGTCAAGAGACCCAGTACTTC.

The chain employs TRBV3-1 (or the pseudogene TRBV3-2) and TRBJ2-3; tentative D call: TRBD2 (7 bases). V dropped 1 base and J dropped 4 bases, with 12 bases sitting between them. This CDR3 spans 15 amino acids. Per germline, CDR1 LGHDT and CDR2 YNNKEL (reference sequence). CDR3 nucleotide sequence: TGTGCCAGCAGCCAAGGGAGGGGGGGGGCAGATACGCAGTATTTT. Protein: CASSQGRGGADTQYF.

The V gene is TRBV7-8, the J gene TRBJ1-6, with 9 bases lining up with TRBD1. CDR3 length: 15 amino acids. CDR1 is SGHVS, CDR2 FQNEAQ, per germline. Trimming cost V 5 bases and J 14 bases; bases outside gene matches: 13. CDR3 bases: TGTGCCAGCAGCCATACCGGGACAGGGCCGTTGGCCCTCCACTTT. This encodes CASSHTGTGPLALHF.

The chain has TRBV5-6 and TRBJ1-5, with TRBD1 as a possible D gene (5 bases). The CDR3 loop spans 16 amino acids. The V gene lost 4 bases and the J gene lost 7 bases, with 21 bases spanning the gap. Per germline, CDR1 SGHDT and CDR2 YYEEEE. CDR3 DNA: TGTGCCAGCAGCATACGCGGGACGTCGAGGGACCAGCCCCAGCATTTT. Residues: CASSIRGTSRDQPQHF. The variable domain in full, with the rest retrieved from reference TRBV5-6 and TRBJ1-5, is DAGVTQSPTHLIKTRGQQVTLRCSPKSGHDTVSWYQQALGQGPQFIFQYYEEEERQRGNFPDRFSGHQFPNYSSELNVNALLLGDSALYLCASSIRGTSRDQPQHFGDGTRLSIL.

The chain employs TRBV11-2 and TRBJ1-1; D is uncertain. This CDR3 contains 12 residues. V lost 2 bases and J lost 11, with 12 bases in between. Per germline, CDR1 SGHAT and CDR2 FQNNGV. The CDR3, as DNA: TGTGCCAGCAGCTTAAATGGTCAGGTTGCTTTCTTT. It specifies CASSLNGQVAFF.